These T cell receptor beta chains were read from a single sample in a study of blood T cells in healthy people across ages. Each CDR3 protein gets one entry after TCRdb re-called the 5' RACE reads with MiXCR. The sample has a few hundred thousand distinct CDR3 sequences, 27% seen once. A further study also used this sample, focusing on T cells of mothers and their children.

Sequencing input: blood. These receptors were obtained from a boy aged 2 to 9 in good health. The CDR3 runs from the conserved cysteine through the conserved F or W. The D gene is left open where the match is weak. Clone size appears in some rows only: once, few, many, or a class for an expanded clone.

j_gene | abundance | d_gene | v_gene | len | CDR3aa | CDR3nt
TRBJ2-1 | NA | NA | TRBV6-2/TRBV6-3 | 13 | CASSYSASEEQFF | TGTGCCAGCAGTTACTCCGCCTCCGAGGAGCAGTTCTTC
TRBJ1-4 | NA | NA | TRBV3-1 | 11 | CASSQEGKLFF | TGTGCCAGCAGCCAAGAGGGAAAACTGTTTTTT
TRBJ1-2 | many | NA | TRBV15 | 14 | CATSRFEANYGYTF | TGTGCCACCAGCAGATTTGAGGCCAACTATGGCTACACCTTC
TRBJ2-1 | NA | TRBD2 | TRBV12-3/TRBV12-4 | 16 | CASRPGLAGEGNEQFF | TGTGCCAGCAGGCCCGGACTAGCGGGAGAAGGCAATGAGCAGTTCTTC
TRBJ1-1 | NA | NA | TRBV6-5 | 15 | CASSLSGSMNTEAFF | TGTGCCAGCAGCCTATCAGGGTCCATGAACACTGAAGCTTTCTTT
TRBJ2-7 | few | NA | TRBV19 | 13 | CASSTGESYEQYF | TGTGCCAGTAGTACCGGGGAGTCCTACGAGCAGTACTTC
TRBJ2-2 | few | NA | TRBV4-3 | 16 | CASSPTVLLNAGELFF | TGCGCCAGCAGCCCCACGGTACTCTTGAACGCCGGGGAGCTGTTTTTT
TRBJ1-5 | NA | NA | TRBV29-1 | 13 | CSVGGTRNQPQHF | TGCAGCGTCGGTGGGACCCGCAATCAGCCCCAGCATTTT
TRBJ2-4 | NA | TRBD1 | TRBV12-3/TRBV12-4 | 14 | CASLDRGLENIQYF | TGTGCCAGTTTGGACAGGGGGCTTGAAAACATTCAGTACTTC
TRBJ2-4 | NA | TRBD2 | TRBV29-1 | 13 | CSAQAGGRNIQYF | TGCAGCGCTCAAGCGGGAGGGAGAAACATTCAGTACTTC
TRBJ2-5 | NA | TRBD2 | TRBV5-1 | 14 | CASSPGLAVETQYF | TGCGCCAGCAGCCCGGGACTAGCGGTAGAGACCCAGTACTTC
TRBJ2-1 | NA | TRBD2 | TRBV7-6 | 13 | CASTSGPGNEQFF | TGTGCCAGCACTAGCGGCCCAGGGAATGAGCAGTTCTTC
TRBJ2-7 | NA | TRBD1 | TRBV7-8 | 13 | CASSWTGVDEQYF | TGTGCCAGCAGCTGGACAGGGGTCGACGAGCAGTACTTC
TRBJ1-6 | NA | TRBD1 | TRBV6-1 | 13 | CASSEQGASPLHF | TGTGCCAGCAGTGAACAGGGGGCTTCACCCCTCCACTTT
TRBJ1-2 | NA | NA | TRBV5-1 | 15 | CASSRRGGGNDGYTF | TGCGCCAGCAGCCGCCGGGGTGGGGGAAACGATGGCTACACCTTC
TRBJ1-1 | NA | NA | TRBV20-1 | 13 | CSAKITPNTEAFF | TGCAGTGCCAAAATAACACCGAACACTGAAGCTTTCTTT
TRBJ2-7 | many | TRBD2 | TRBV10-3 | 16 | CAISEIRRLAGDEQYF | TGTGCCATCAGCGAGATCCGGAGACTAGCGGGAGACGAGCAGTACTTC
TRBJ2-1 | NA | NA | TRBV24-1 | 16 | CATSEPKRRDYNEQFF | TGTGCCACCAGTGAGCCGAAGAGGAGGGACTACAATGAGCAGTTCTTC
TRBJ2-5 | NA | NA | TRBV2 | 13 | CASTSRNQETQYF | TGTGCCAGCACTTCCCGCAACCAAGAGACCCAGTACTTC
TRBJ2-7 | few | NA | TRBV14 | 16 | CASSPYGGLFSYEQYF | TGTGCCAGCAGCCCGTATGGAGGACTGTTCTCCTACGAGCAGTACTTC
TRBJ1-1 | few | NA | TRBV10-2 | 13 | CASRGRMNTEAFF | TGCGCCAGCCGGGGGCGCATGAACACTGAAGCTTTCTTT
TRBJ1-2 | NA | NA | TRBV20-1 | 17 | CSARAGTGKGIHYGYTF | TGCAGTGCTAGGGCTGGAACAGGGAAGGGTATCCACTATGGCTACACCTTC
TRBJ1-1 | NA | TRBD1 | TRBV2 | 14 | CASSDRGEGTEAFF | TGTGCCAGCAGCGACAGGGGTGAGGGCACTGAAGCTTTCTTT
TRBJ2-5 | few | TRBD2 | TRBV12-5 | 23 | CASGSSWSRGTGGELAGKETQYF | TGTGCTAGTGGTTCCAGTTGGAGCAGAGGAACAGGAGGCGAGCTAGCGGGAAAAGAGACCCAGTACTTC
TRBJ1-1 | NA | NA | TRBV29-1 | 12 | CSVRVRGTEAFF | TGCAGCGTTCGGGTTAGGGGCACTGAAGCTTTCTTT
TRBJ2-5 | NA | TRBD1 | TRBV9 | 18 | CASSVGVIGTGGQETQYF | TGTGCCAGCAGCGTGGGTGTGATCGGGACAGGGGGCCAAGAGACCCAGTACTTC
TRBJ2-3 | NA | TRBD2 | TRBV5-1 | 16 | CASSLGTSGFTDTQYF | TGCGCCAGCAGCTTGGGGACTAGCGGGTTCACAGATACGCAGTATTTT
TRBJ2-1 | few | NA | TRBV30 | 15 | CAWSVSPLGSNEQFF | TGTGCCTGGAGTGTATCCCCCCTCGGGTCCAATGAGCAGTTCTTC
TRBJ2-5 | few | TRBD1 | TRBV6-6 | 13 | CASSYRGWETQYF | TGTGCCAGCAGCTACAGGGGTTGGGAGACCCAGTACTTC
TRBJ2-1 | few | TRBD1 | TRBV11-1 | 20 | CASSLELGRGRRFLYNEQFF | TGTGCCAGCAGCTTAGAGTTAGGCAGGGGGCGCCGGTTCCTCTACAATGAGCAGTTCTTC
TRBJ2-7 | few | TRBD1 | TRBV13 | 15 | CASSHRGLLDYEQYF | TGTGCCAGCAGCCACAGGGGCCTCCTTGACTACGAGCAGTACTTC
TRBJ1-1 | NA | TRBD1 | TRBV5-1 | 14 | CASSPWTGNTEAFF | TGCGCCAGCAGCCCCTGGACAGGGAACACTGAAGCTTTCTTT
TRBJ1-2 | NA | NA | TRBV29-1 | 12 | CSVDNRAGGYTF | TGCAGCGTTGACAACAGGGCCGGGGGCTACACCTTC
TRBJ2-5 | few | NA | TRBV7-7 | 14 | CASSLRAGTETQYF | TGTGCCAGCAGCTTAAGGGCAGGGACGGAGACCCAGTACTTC
TRBJ2-2 | NA | NA | TRBV12-3/TRBV12-4 | 16 | CASSLPATSLAGELFF | TGTGCCAGCAGTTTACCTGCCACTAGTCTTGCCGGGGAGCTGTTTTTT